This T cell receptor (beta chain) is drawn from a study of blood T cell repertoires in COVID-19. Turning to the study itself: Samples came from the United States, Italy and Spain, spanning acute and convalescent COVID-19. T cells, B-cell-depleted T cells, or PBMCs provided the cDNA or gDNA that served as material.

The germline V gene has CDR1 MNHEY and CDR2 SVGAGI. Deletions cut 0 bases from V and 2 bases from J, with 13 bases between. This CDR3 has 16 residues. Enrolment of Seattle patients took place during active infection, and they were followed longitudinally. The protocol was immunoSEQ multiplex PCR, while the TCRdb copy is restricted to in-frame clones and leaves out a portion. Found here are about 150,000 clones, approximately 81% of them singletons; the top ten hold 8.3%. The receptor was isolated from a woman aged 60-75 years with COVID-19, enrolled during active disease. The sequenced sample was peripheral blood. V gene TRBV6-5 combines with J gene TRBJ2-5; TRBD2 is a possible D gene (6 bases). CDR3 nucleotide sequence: TGTGCCAGCAGTTACTCGGAGGGAAATTCACAAGAGACCCAGTACTTC. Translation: CASSYSEGNSQETQYF.